This section outlines one T cell receptor beta chain sequence together with its context. This sample is drawn from a study of cytotoxic CD8 clonotypes in ibrutinib-treated CLL. This CDR3 comprises 11 residues. The V gene lost 3 bases and the J gene lost 5 bases, with 4 bases spanning the gap. Germline V gives CDR1 MDHEN, CDR2 SYDVKM. Targeted sequencing depth ranged from 1 in 200,000 to 1 in 1 million T cells. Data came from immunoSEQ multiplex PCR; TCRdb stores just in-frame clones and leaves some out. The data hold about 180,000 clones, with less than 85% observed a single time. The chain joins TRBV28 to TRBJ2-5; D unclear. The receptor was isolated from a human donor with chronic lymphocytic leukemia. This sample comprised PBMCs, obtained after 24 months of ibrutinib treatment. This CDR3 reads CASSFGETQYF. The CDR3 DNA is TGTGCCAGCAGTTTCGGCGAGACCCAGTACTTC.